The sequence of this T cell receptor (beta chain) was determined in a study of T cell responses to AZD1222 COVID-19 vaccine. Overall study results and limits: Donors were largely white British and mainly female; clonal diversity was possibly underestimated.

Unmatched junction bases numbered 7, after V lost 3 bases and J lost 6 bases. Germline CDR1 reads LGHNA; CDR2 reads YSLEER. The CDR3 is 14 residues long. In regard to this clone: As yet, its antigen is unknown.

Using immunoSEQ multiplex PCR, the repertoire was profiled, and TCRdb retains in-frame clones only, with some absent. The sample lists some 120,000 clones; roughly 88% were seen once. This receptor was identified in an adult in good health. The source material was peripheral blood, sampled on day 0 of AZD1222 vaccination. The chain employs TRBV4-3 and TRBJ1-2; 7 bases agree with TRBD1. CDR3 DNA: TGCGCCAGCAGCCAGTGGACAGGCCCTAATGGCTACACCTTC. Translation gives CASSQWTGPNGYTF.